This TCR beta chain stems from a study of blood T cell repertoires in COVID-19. Study context: Collection of acute and convalescent COVID-19 samples took place in the United States, Italy and Spain. T cells, B-cell-depleted T cells, or PBMCs provided the cDNA or gDNA that served as material.

Per the original methods: Counts of nucleated cells, estimated from reference gene primer amplification, were obtained. TCRdb keeps only in-frame clones here, not all; method: immunoSEQ multiplex PCR. D and trimming were read from the DNA, whereas the V and J calls and clone size are those reported in that table. This repertoire shows about 68,000 clones, more than 70% found once; its top ten account for roughly 6%. V lost 4 bases, J lost 2 bases, and 6 bases stayed unmatched. Per the germline V gene, CDR1 is LGHDT and CDR2 is YNNKEL (reference sequence). This CDR3 spans 16 amino acids. The clonotype was recovered from a woman aged 55-70 years with acute or convalescent COVID-19. V gene TRBV3-1 (or the pseudogene TRBV3-2) combines with J gene TRBJ2-3; 10 bases agree with TRBD2. The sequencing input was peripheral blood. The CDR3 DNA reads TGTGCCAGCAGCCCCCTAGCGGGGGCCTCCACAGATACGCAGTATTTT. This sequence encodes CASSPLAGASTDTQYF.